Detailed here is one T cell receptor beta chain. This CDR3 is built from 13 residues. V was shortened by 7 bases and J by 4 bases, with 14 bases between the two germline ends. Per germline, CDR1 GTSNPN and CDR2 SVGIG (reference sequence). The data are from a study of T cell changes during pregnancy in multiple sclerosis. Clones were read by immunoSEQ multiplex PCR, and TCRdb kept only the in-frame ones, dropping some. The sample contains around 60,000 clones, about 90% of which appear only once. The chain combines TRBV30 with TRBJ1-5, with D hard to call. The sequence came from a female donor in good health, enrolled as a control in a pregnancy study. This specimen consisted of CD4+ T cells from peripheral blood mononuclear cells, obtained after pregnancy. CDR3 DNA sequence: TGTGCCTACTCCAGAGGTCCGAATCAGCCCCAGCATTTT. Amino acid sequence: CAYSRGPNQPQHF.